This T cell receptor (beta chain) comes out of a study of blood T cell repertoires in COVID-19. The CDR3 has 15 residues. Germline assignment: CDR1 SGHVS and CDR2 FQNEAQ. V lost 2 bases to trimming and J lost 3 bases; unmatched junction nucleotides: 7. TCRdb's copy holds only in-frame clones and misses some; the assay was immunoSEQ multiplex PCR. In the table there are almost 300,000 clones, just under 90% of which are singletons. The chain links TRBV7-8 to TRBJ2-7; TRBD1 agrees at 7 bases. The clonotype originates from a woman aged 30 to 39 with COVID-19, enrolled during active disease. The sample consisted of peripheral blood. Written as DNA, the CDR3 is TGTGCCAGCAGCTTAAGTGGACAGGTTTACTACGAGCAGTACTTC. Translating it yields CASSLSGQVYYEQYF. Full variable domain (outside the CDR3, taken from reference TRBV7-8 and TRBJ2-7): GAGVSQSPRYKVAKRGQDVALRCDPISGHVSLFWYQQALGQGPEFLTYFQNEAQLDKSGLPSDRFFAERPEGSVSTLKIQRTQQEDSAVYLCASSLSGQVYYEQYFGPGTRLTVT.